This entry is about one TCR beta chain. No antigen is known for it. This specimen belongs to a study of shared clonotypes between healthy human individuals. Study findings and constraints: The naive CD4 repertoires of a handful of donors were compared, and around 4.7% of clonotypes were shared. Against clonotypes common to all four donors, non-shared ones had lower generation probabilities.

This CDR3 has 18 residues. Germline V gene sequence: CDR1 PRHDT, CDR2 FYEKMQ (reference sequence). Germline trimming cut 5 bases from V and 0 bases from J; bases unmatched to any gene: 14. The study drew all its donors from Caucasian adults living in Nashville, Tennessee. The CD8 memory sample joined CD45RO+ cells and CCR7-negative CD45RA+ cells. The method was immunoSEQ multiplex PCR; TCRdb's version includes in-frame clones alone and lacks a portion of them. The sample contains 100,000 to 120,000 clones, approximately 70% of which appear only once. The receptor was isolated from a woman aged 25 to 39 in good health. Sequenced sample: memory CD8+ T cells sorted from blood. Documented subset: CD45RO+ cells pooled with CCR7-negative TemRA cells. V gene TRBV13 combines with J gene TRBJ2-3; 7 bases line up with TRBD2. CDR3 DNA sequence: TGTGCCAGCAGCCCCGGTGGTATAGCGGGCCAAAGCACAGATACGCAGTATTTT. Translating it yields CASSPGGIAGQSTDTQYF.